The 19 T cell receptor beta chains listed next were all sequenced from one sample in a study of T cell responses to AZD1222 COVID-19 vaccine. Using immunoSEQ multiplex PCR, the repertoire was profiled, and TCRdb retains in-frame clones only, with some absent. The table shows some 250,000 clones, with approximately 94% occurring only once. This specimen was peripheral blood, taken 28 days after the second AZD1222 dose. These receptors originate from an adult who received the AZD1222 COVID-19 vaccine.

The count of this clone is one. The chain joins TRBV28 to TRBJ1-4; D gene uncertain. Germline V CDR1 and CDR2: MDHEN, SYDVKM. CDR3 length: 14 amino acids. The V end lost 6 bases, the J end lost 0 bases, and 8 bases lay between the germline ends. Here the CDR3 DNA reads TGTGCCAGCAGCTCGCCAGCAACTAATGAAAAACTGTTTTTT. It yields the protein CASSSPATNEKLFF.

V and J are TRBV9 and TRBJ1-1; possibly TRBD1 for D (6 bases). Trimming pared 0 bases from V and 5 bases from J, leaving 8 bases between. Germline CDR1 is SGDLS and CDR2 is YYNGEE. CDR3 length equals 13 residues. The CDR3 protein is CASSVGQGTEAFF. The CDR3 DNA reads as TGTGCCAGCAGCGTAGGGCAGGGGACTGAAGCTTTCTTT.

The chain is built from TRBV7-9 and TRBJ1-2; 8 nucleotides align to TRBD1. This CDR3 spans 14 amino acids. V lost 6 bases to trimming and J lost 6 bases; unmatched junction nucleotides: 9. CDR1 is SEHNR, CDR2 FQNEAQ, per germline (reference sequence). The CDR3 DNA reads as TGTGCCAGCAGTTTACAGGGGGGAATCGATGGCTACACCTTC. Residues: CASSLQGGIDGYTF.

This chain connects TRBV9 to TRBJ2-7; 13 bases map to TRBD2. V shed 4 bases, J shed 0 bases, and the junction held 4 bases outside the gene matches. Germline assignment: CDR1 SGDLS and CDR2 YYNGEE. This CDR3 is 16 amino acids long. The CDR3 nucleotides are TGTGCCAGCAGCCCAGGGACTAGCGGGATCTCCTACGAGCAGTACTTC. Residues: CASSPGTSGISYEQYF.

This clone occurred once. This chain connects TRBV27 to TRBJ2-3, with D unclear. The CDR3 loop spans 15 amino acids. From germline, CDR1 is MNHEY and CDR2 SMNVEV (reference sequence). Trimming pared 0 bases from V and 1 base from J, leaving 8 bases between. CDR3 amino acids: CASSLSPVGTDTQYF. The CDR3 DNA reads as TGTGCCAGCAGTTTATCGCCCGTAGGCACAGATACGCAGTATTTT.

The genes are TRBV6-1 and TRBJ2-1; D not certain. CDR1 and CDR2 (germline): MNHNS, SASEGT. V lost 2 bases, J lost 7 bases, and 24 bases lay in between. The CDR3 totals 18 residues. This CDR3 is CASSEPPFYFRVGNEQFF. For the CDR3, the DNA is TGTGCCAGCAGTGAACCCCCGTTCTACTTTAGAGTTGGGAATGAGCAGTTCTTC.

The chain recombines TRBV19 with TRBJ1-5; 7 positions agree with TRBD1. The CDR3 runs to 16 residues. V lost 3 bases to trimming and J lost 6 bases; unmatched junction nucleotides: 11. From germline, CDR1 is LNHDA and CDR2 SQIVND (reference sequence). Here the CDR3 reads CASSMRGGERGQPQHF. In DNA form, the CDR3 reads TGTGCCAGTAGTATGCGAGGGGGCGAGAGAGGTCAGCCCCAGCATTTT.

The J gene is TRBJ1-4, the V gene TRBV5-6, with D unclear. This CDR3 region has 13 residues. In germline, CDR1 is SGHDT, CDR2 YYEEEE. Trimming shortened V by 1 base and J by 7 bases, and 8 bases separated the two germline ends. Here the CDR3 DNA reads TGTGCCAGCAGCTTGCGGGCTTCTGAAAAACTGTTTTTT. Translated: CASSLRASEKLFF.

V usage is TRBV7-6 and J usage is TRBJ2-2; TRBD1 aligns across 7 bases. The trim removed 2 bases at V and 4 bases at J, leaving 10 bases unmatched. The CDR3 runs to 17 residues. The germline gives CDR1 SGHVS, CDR2 FNYEAQ. CDR3 amino acids: CASSLRRVKGATGELFF. DNA for the CDR3: TGTGCCAGCAGCTTAAGGCGGGTAAAGGGGGCCACCGGGGAGCTGTTTTTT.

About this clone itself: Other DNA sequences within the sample encode an identical CDR3. The rearrangement joins TRBV19 to TRBJ1-2, with D hard to call. The CDR3 is made up of 13 amino acids. The ends were cut back, 5 bases at V and 2 bases at J, with 9 bases in the middle. In germline, CDR1 is LNHDA, CDR2 SQIVND (reference sequence). The CDR3 region has the DNA TGTGCCAGTAGTCCTTCGGGGAACTATGGCTACACCTTC. Its translation: CASSPSGNYGYTF.

This clone was recorded only once. This CDR3 is CASSDRVRGYTF. In DNA, the CDR3 is TGTGCCAGTTCGGACAGGGTCCGGGGCTACACCTTC. The chain couples TRBV27 to TRBJ1-2; TRBD1 matches 8 bases. After removal of 9 bases from V and 8 bases from J, the junction contained 8 bases not matched to a gene. This CDR3 contains 12 residues. Germline V gene data show CDR1 as MNHEY and CDR2 as SMNVEV (reference sequence).

The gene calls are TRBV7-2 and TRBJ2-3; D is undetermined. Germline V lookup: CDR1 SGHTA, CDR2 FQGNSA. CDR3 size: 14 residues. Trimming took off 5 bases at V and 1 base at J, with 10 bases between the two ends. The CDR3 sequence: CASSPSTGTDTQYF. In DNA, the CDR3 is TGTGCCAGCAGCCCCTCCACGGGCACAGATACGCAGTATTTT.

This clone came up a few times. This chain connects TRBV5-6 to TRBJ2-1; D is uncertain. V was clipped by 0 bases and J by 4 bases, with 11 bases between them. Germline lookup yields CDR1 SGHDT and CDR2 YYEEEE. The CDR3 totals 15 residues. The CDR3, as DNA: TGTGCCAGCAGCTTGGCGTCTGGATGGTACAATGAGCAGTTCTTC. This translates into CASSLASGWYNEQFF.

Written as DNA, the CDR3 is TGTGCCAGCAGCCCCTCAGGCGGGGGGGTAGAAGAGACCCAGTACTTC. Its protein product is CASSPSGGGVEETQYF. The chain joins TRBV11-2 to TRBJ2-5, with 9 bases lining up with TRBD2. The CDR3 is made up of 16 amino acids. Trimming at V came to 5 bases and at J to 3 bases, leaving 10 bases not matched to a gene. Germline V gene sequence: CDR1 SGHAT, CDR2 FQNNGV.

This chain connects TRBV6-1 to TRBJ2-3, with 9 bases that match TRBD1. The CDR3 is 17 residues long. V lost 6 bases to trimming and J lost 3 bases; unmatched junction nucleotides: 13. Germline CDR1 and CDR2: MNHNS and SASEGT. DNA of the CDR3: TGTGCCAGCAGCGAACGGGTCCGGGGACAGGGAACAGATACGCAGTATTTT. It yields the protein CASSERVRGQGTDTQYF.

The rearrangement joins TRBV5-6 to TRBJ1-1; a weak D match, TRBD1 (5 bases). The CDR3 is made up of 13 amino acids. Germline CDR1 SGHDT, CDR2 YYEEEE. V lost 7 bases and J 0 bases, leaving 10 bases between the germline ends. The CDR3 spells CASGGSLNTEAFF. As DNA, the CDR3 is TGTGCCAGCGGGGGATCTCTGAACACTGAAGCTTTCTTT.

This chain connects TRBV11-1 to TRBJ2-1; D unclear. In germline, CDR1 is SGHAT, CDR2 FQDESV (reference sequence). This CDR3 spans 12 amino acids. The V gene lost 2 bases and the J gene lost 8 bases, with 7 bases spanning the gap. The CDR3 here is CASSLHGYEQFF. CDR3 coding DNA: TGTGCCAGCAGCTTACACGGTTATGAGCAGTTCTTC.

The V call is TRBV28, the J call TRBJ2-6, with D unclear. CDR3 length: 15 amino acids. Trimming removed 6 bases from V and 0 bases from J, with 9 bases in between. The germline V gene has CDR1 MDHEN and CDR2 SYDVKM. The CDR3 sequence is CASSPLGSGANVLTF. In DNA, the CDR3 is TGTGCCAGCAGCCCCCTGGGCTCTGGGGCCAACGTCCTGACTTTC.

The chain is built from TRBV19 and TRBJ1-5; 8 bases map to TRBD1. With V trimmed by 6 bases and J by 7 bases, 8 bases remained unmatched. This CDR3 has 14 amino acids. Per the germline V gene, CDR1 is LNHDA and CDR2 is SQIVND (reference sequence). The CDR3 reads CASSLQGASQPQHF. The CDR3 nucleotides read TGTGCCAGTAGCCTCCAGGGGGCGAGCCAGCCCCAGCATTTT.